This T cell receptor beta chain originates from a study of fetal regulatory T cell absence and autoimmunity. Study results and limitations: Compared with cord blood, pancreas showed oligoclonal TCR enrichment, some clones over 90-fold. Antigen-driven pancreatic autoimmunity before birth in IPEX was inferred from oligoclonal enrichment. Pancreas and cord blood did not differ much in TRB family usage.

The table came from immunoSEQ multiplex PCR; TCRdb's copy has only in-frame clones and leaves some out. The sample has 95,000 to 100,000 clones, roughly 70% seen once. Trimming took off 5 bases at V and 3 bases at J, with 10 bases between the two ends. Germline CDR1 reads MNHEY; CDR2 reads SVGAGI. The CDR3 has 14 residues. With regard to this clone: The antigen remains undetermined.

The receptor comes from a male donor with IPEX syndrome. Material: pancreas tissue. The chain has TRBV6-5 and TRBJ2-2, with D tentatively TRBD1 or TRBD2 (7 bases each). The CDR3 is CASSSGTDTGELFF. CDR3 bases: TGTGCCAGCAGTAGCGGGACAGACACCGGGGAGCTGTTTTTT.